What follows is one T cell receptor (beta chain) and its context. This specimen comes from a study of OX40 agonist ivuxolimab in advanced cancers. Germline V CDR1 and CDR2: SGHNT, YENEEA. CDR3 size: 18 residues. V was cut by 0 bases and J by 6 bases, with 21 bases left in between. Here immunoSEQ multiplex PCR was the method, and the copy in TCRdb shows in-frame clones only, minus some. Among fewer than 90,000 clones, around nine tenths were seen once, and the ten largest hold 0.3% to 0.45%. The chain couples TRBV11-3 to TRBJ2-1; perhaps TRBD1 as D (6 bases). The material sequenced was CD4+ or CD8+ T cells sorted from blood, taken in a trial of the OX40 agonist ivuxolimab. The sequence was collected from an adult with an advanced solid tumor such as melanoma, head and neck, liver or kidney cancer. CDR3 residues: CASSLDTGSRGKTNEQFF. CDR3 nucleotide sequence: TGTGCCAGCAGCTTAGATACGGGCAGCAGGGGAAAAACCAATGAGCAGTTCTTC.